This is a list of T cell receptor beta chains from one sample in a study of CD8 T cells in ankylosing spondylitis. TCRdb independently ran MiXCR on the 5' RACE reads; one entry per CDR3 protein. The table lists under 450,000 distinct CDR3 sequences, 20% of them singletons. The sequenced sample was blood, either unsorted or a sorted T cell fraction (not recorded which). The receptor source for this set is a male donor with ankylosing spondylitis or in good health (not recorded which). Each CDR3 is given with its conserved first and last residue. D genes are given only for firm matches. Rows give clone size only sometimes, using once, few, many, or a class for an expanded clone.

V gene	J gene	clone size	D gene	CDR3 protein	CDR3 DNA
TRBV7-2	TRBJ2-1	.	TRBD2	CASSLVASGPYNEQFF	TGTGCCAGCAGCTTAGTGGCTAGCGGGCCCTACAATGAGCAGTTCTTC
TRBV29-1	TRBJ2-3	few	.	CSVEGLRQTDTQYF	TGCAGCGTTGAAGGGCTAAGACAGACAGATACGCAGTATTTT
TRBV2	TRBJ2-3	.	.	CASSELGREDTQYF	TGTGCCAGCAGTGAACTGGGACGGGAAGATACGCAGTATTTT
TRBV12-3/TRBV12-4	TRBJ1-6	.	.	CASSFSRLDNSPLHF	TGTGCCAGCAGTTTTTCCCGACTGGATAATTCACCCCTCCACTTT
TRBV20-1	TRBJ2-7	.	TRBD1	CSASIQGQGAREQYF	TGCAGTGCTTCCATCCAGGGACAGGGGGCGAGGGAGCAGTACTTC
TRBV5-6	TRBJ2-1	few	TRBD2	CASSFLLAGGAVGNEQFF	TGTGCCAGCAGCTTCCTACTAGCGGGGGGGGCCGTGGGCAATGAGCAGTTCTTC
TRBV5-1	TRBJ1-5	.	.	CASSFGLDQPQHF	TGCGCCAGCAGCTTTGGACTGGATCAGCCCCAGCATTTT
TRBV5-5	TRBJ2-2	few	TRBD2	CASILAEGRAGELFF	TGTGCCAGCATCCTCGCCGAGGGGAGGGCCGGGGAGCTGTTTTTT
TRBV6-5	TRBJ2-5	few	.	CASSYSWGTQYF	TGTGCCAGCAGTTACTCGTGGGGGACCCAGTACTTC
TRBV27	TRBJ2-1	.	.	CASSLSGSNEQFF	TGTGCCAGCAGTTTATCAGGTAGCAATGAGCAGTTCTTC
TRBV20-1	TRBJ2-4	.	TRBD2	CSARGTSGDKNIQYF	TGCAGTGCTCGAGGCACTAGCGGGGACAAAAACATTCAGTACTTC
TRBV20-1	TRBJ2-1	few	.	CSARSPIRSYNEQFF	TGCAGTGCTAGATCACCCATTAGGTCCTACAATGAGCAGTTCTTC
TRBV11-2	TRBJ2-1	few	TRBD1	CASSLGPTGGFNEQFF	TGTGCCAGCAGCTTAGGGCCGACAGGGGGCTTCAATGAGCAGTTCTTC
TRBV20-1	TRBJ2-7	.	.	CSARDLRRQGLDYEQYF	TGCAGTGCTAGAGATCTTAGGCGGCAGGGACTGGACTACGAGCAGTACTTC
TRBV6-1	TRBJ2-7	few	.	CASSDRGTYYEQYF	TGTGCCAGCAGTGACCGCGGGACATACTACGAGCAGTACTTC
TRBV27	TRBJ2-2	few	.	CASSFQTGSQGAGELFF	TGTGCCAGCAGTTTTCAAACAGGATCTCAAGGGGCCGGGGAGCTGTTTTTT
TRBV15	TRBJ2-2	.	TRBD2	CATSRLAGVPKNGELFF	TGTGCCACCAGCCGACTAGCGGGGGTCCCGAAAAACGGGGAGCTGTTTTTT
TRBV5-1	TRBJ2-7	.	.	CASSLSWGDGYEQYF	TGCGCCAGCAGCTTGAGTTGGGGGGATGGCTACGAGCAGTACTTC
TRBV6-1	TRBJ2-1	.	TRBD1	CASSRDREVDEQFF	TGTGCCAGCAGTCGGGACAGGGAGGTCGATGAGCAGTTCTTC
TRBV12-3/TRBV12-4	TRBJ2-3	.	.	CASSLEADDTDTQYF	TGTGCCAGCAGTTTAGAAGCGGACGACACAGATACGCAGTATTTT
TRBV20-1	TRBJ2-1	few	.	CSATPGWGDIKSGAYNEQFF	TGCAGTGCTACTCCAGGATGGGGGGACATAAAGAGTGGGGCGTACAATGAGCAGTTCTTC
TRBV3-1	TRBJ2-1	.	TRBD2	CASSQEYLAGGTQSSYNEQFF	TGTGCCAGCAGCCAAGAATATCTGGCGGGGGGTACCCAGAGCTCCTACAATGAGCAGTTCTTC
TRBV12-3/TRBV12-4	TRBJ1-2	few	.	CASIGGAGYTF	TGTGCCAGCATAGGGGGGGCTGGCTACACCTTC
TRBV15	TRBJ2-3	few	.	CATSRERAGGDTQYF	TGTGCCACCAGCAGAGAGAGGGCCGGTGGGGATACGCAGTATTTT
TRBV12-3/TRBV12-4	TRBJ1-2	few	.	CASRPRLKGVSYGYTF	TGTGCCAGCAGGCCCAGACTAAAGGGGGTCTCCTATGGCTACACCTTC
TRBV27	TRBJ2-1	few	.	CASSLGRSVEQFF	TGTGCCAGCAGTTTGGGCCGATCAGTTGAGCAGTTCTTC
TRBV12-3/TRBV12-4	TRBJ2-1	.	.	CASSPPARDEQFF	TGTGCCAGCAGTCCCCCCGCCCGTGATGAGCAGTTCTTC
TRBV7-3	TRBJ2-5	few	TRBD1	CASSHTGDPETQYF	TGTGCCAGCAGCCATACAGGGGACCCAGAGACCCAGTACTTC
TRBV29-1	TRBJ2-5	few	.	CSWEVAAQETQYF	TGCAGCTGGGAGGTAGCGGCCCAAGAGACCCAGTACTTC
TRBV11-1	TRBJ2-5	.	TRBD1	CASSLGDRDSQETQYF	TGTGCCAGCAGCTTAGGCGACAGGGATTCTCAAGAGACCCAGTACTTC
TRBV11-2	TRBJ2-5	few	.	CASSGRGGRGETQYF	TGTGCCAGCAGCGGCAGAGGGGGACGGGGAGAGACCCAGTACTTC
TRBV4-2	TRBJ2-6	.	TRBD1	CASSQETGGAGANVLTF	TGTGCCAGCAGCCAAGAGACAGGGGGCGCTGGGGCCAACGTCCTGACTTTC
TRBV7-9	TRBJ2-7	few	TRBD1	CASSHRDSTTGEQYF	TGTGCCAGCAGCCATAGGGACAGTACGACAGGCGAGCAGTACTTC
TRBV9	TRBJ1-1	few	.	CASSVDVNTEAFF	TGTGCCAGCAGCGTAGACGTGAACACTGAAGCTTTCTTT
TRBV6-1	TRBJ1-2	.	.	CASHAGRGGYGYTF	TGTGCCAGCCATGCGGGGAGAGGGGGCTATGGCTACACCTTC
TRBV11-2	TRBJ2-1	.	.	CASSLDWVQAEQFF	TGTGCCAGCAGCTTAGATTGGGTTCAGGCCGAGCAGTTCTTC
TRBV2	TRBJ2-3	.	TRBD1	CASSERGQSMGDTQYF	TGTGCCAGCAGTGAGAGGGGGCAATCGATGGGCGATACGCAGTATTTT
TRBV6-2/TRBV6-3	TRBJ2-7	.	.	CASRDRYEQYF	TGTGCCAGCAGGGATCGGTACGAGCAGTACTTC
TRBV19	TRBJ2-5	.	.	CASSIWQEETQYF	TGTGCCAGTAGTATTTGGCAGGAAGAGACCCAGTACTTC
TRBV4-2	TRBJ2-7	few	.	CASSQGAGTSFSYEQYF	TGTGCCAGCAGCCAAGGTGCCGGCACTAGCTTCTCCTACGAGCAGTACTTC
TRBV4-1	TRBJ2-7	few	TRBD2	CASSQRAGTRYEQYF	TGCGCCAGCAGCCAGAGAGCGGGGACGCGCTACGAGCAGTACTTC
TRBV12-3/TRBV12-4	TRBJ2-2	.	.	CASSPLAAGELFF	TGTGCCAGCAGCCCCCTGGCGGCCGGGGAGCTGTTTTTT
TRBV9	TRBJ2-1	once	TRBD2	CASSVTSGGLGDEQFF	TGTGCCAGCAGCGTGACTAGCGGGGGGCTTGGGGATGAGCAGTTCTTC
TRBV9	TRBJ2-2	few	.	CASNRGQNTGELFF	TGTGCCAGCAACCGTGGTCAGAACACCGGGGAGCTGTTTTTT
TRBV6-6	TRBJ2-7	.	.	CASSYLAPYEQYF	TGTGCCAGCAGTTACTTAGCCCCCTACGAGCAGTACTTC
TRBV29-1	TRBJ2-1	.	.	CSVERAGLEYNEQFF	TGCAGCGTTGAACGGGCAGGGCTGGAATACAATGAGCAGTTCTTC
TRBV30	TRBJ2-2	.	.	CAWSVRGDTGELFF	TGTGCCTGGAGTGTACGAGGGGACACCGGGGAGCTGTTTTTT
TRBV27	TRBJ2-1	.	.	CASSFRAPPWNEQFF	TGTGCCAGCAGTTTCCGGGCCCCCCCGTGGAATGAGCAGTTCTTC
TRBV9	TRBJ2-7	.	.	CASSAGGGSDEQYF	TGTGCCAGCAGCGCAGGGGGAGGTTCGGACGAGCAGTACTTC
TRBV4-2	TRBJ1-1	many	.	CASSQTLDGGGTEAFF	TGTGCCAGCAGCCAAACCCTCGACGGGGGGGGCACTGAAGCTTTCTTT
TRBV4-1	TRBJ2-3	few	.	CASSQDGLREQYTDTQYF	TGCGCCAGCAGCCAAGATGGTCTCAGGGAGCAGTACACAGATACGCAGTATTTT
TRBV10-2	TRBJ2-5	few	.	CASSVAGTLSETQYF	TGCGCCAGCAGTGTTGCAGGGACCCTTTCGGAGACCCAGTACTTC